The text below deals with one T cell receptor (beta chain). This sample was taken from a study of response to subunit inactivated influenza vaccine. TCRdb re-analysed the RT-PCR reads in MiXCR, keeping a single row per CDR3 protein. The sample carries hundreds of thousands of distinct CDR3 sequences, about 15% recorded once. The sample here was PBMCs from blood, taken 14 to 15 days before vaccination. This clonotype was obtained from a man in his forties or fifties who received an inactivated influenza vaccine.

The CDR3 bases are TGTGCCAGCAGTACCCGGGGGGGCCCTACAGATACGCAGTATTTT. Its translation is CASSTRGGPTDTQYF. V gene TRBV6-1 combines with J gene TRBJ2-3; TRBD2 matches 8 bases. The V segment lost 5 bases and the J segment 3 bases; nucleotides outside the gene matches: 7. Germline V gene sequence: CDR1 MNHNS, CDR2 SASEGT. The CDR3 length is 15 residues.